What follows is one TCR beta chain and its context. Germline lookup yields CDR1 MNHNY and CDR2 SVGAGI (reference sequence). CDR3 length: 14 amino acids. Trimming cost V 5 bases and J 4 bases, with 15 bases left between them. This entry comes from a study of shared T cell receptors in the human thymus. TCRdb's table, derived via immunoSEQ multiplex PCR, lists solely in-frame clones and lacks some. Of roughly 410,000 clones listed, around 95% are singletons. The sample consisted of thymocytes. This TCR was recovered from a human donor. The chain has TRBV6-6 and TRBJ2-7, with a possible D match to TRBD1 (5 bases). CDR3 protein: CASSDTTDRYEQYF. The DNA for the CDR3 is TGTGCCAGCAGTGACACCACCGACAGATACGAGCAGTACTTC.